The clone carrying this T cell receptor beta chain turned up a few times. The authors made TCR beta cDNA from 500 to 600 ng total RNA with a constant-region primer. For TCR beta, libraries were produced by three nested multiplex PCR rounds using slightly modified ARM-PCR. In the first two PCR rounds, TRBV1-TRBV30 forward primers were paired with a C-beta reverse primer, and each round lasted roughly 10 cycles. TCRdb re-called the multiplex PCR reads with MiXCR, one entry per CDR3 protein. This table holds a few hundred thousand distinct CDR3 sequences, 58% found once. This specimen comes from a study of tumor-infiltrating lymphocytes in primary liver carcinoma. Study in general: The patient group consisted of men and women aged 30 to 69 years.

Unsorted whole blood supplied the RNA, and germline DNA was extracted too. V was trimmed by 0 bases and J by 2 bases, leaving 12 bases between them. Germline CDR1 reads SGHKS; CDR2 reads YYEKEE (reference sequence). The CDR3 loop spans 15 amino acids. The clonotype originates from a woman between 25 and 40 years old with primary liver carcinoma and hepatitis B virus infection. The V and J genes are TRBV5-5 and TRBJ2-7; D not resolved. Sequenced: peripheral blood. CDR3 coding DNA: TGTGCCAGCAGCTTGGGGGCGGACCCTACCTACGAGCAGTACTTC. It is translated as CASSLGADPTYEQYF.